Listed below are T cell receptor beta chains from one sample, sequenced in a study of cytomegalovirus exposure and HLA in healthy donors. Measured with immunoSEQ multiplex PCR; TCRdb has only the in-frame clones, and not every one. The sample includes hundreds of thousands of clones, about 88% of them seen just once. The source material was PBMCs. The receptors shown here come from a man aged 18 to 29 in good health and CMV-seropositive. The CDR3 runs from the conserved cysteine through the conserved F or W. A D gene is named only where the DNA matches it firmly. Size is omitted from some rows. Given values are once, few, many or a class for expanded clones.

CDR3 DNA: TGTGCCAGCAGCTTTTCGGGGTACGAGCAGTACTTC
CDR3 protein: CASSFSGYEQYF
D gene: -
J gene: TRBJ2-7
clone size: -
CDR3 length: 12
V gene: TRBV7-9

CDR3 DNA: TGTGCCTGGAGTCCGAGTACAGTCAATGAGCAGTTCTTC
CDR3 protein: CAWSPSTVNEQFF
D gene: -
J gene: TRBJ2-1
clone size: -
CDR3 length: 13
V gene: TRBV30

CDR3 DNA: TGTGCCAGCAGAACACCTCAGAGATTGGGTTTTGCGGCTTTCTTT
CDR3 protein: CASRTPQRLGFAAFF
D gene: -
J gene: TRBJ1-1
clone size: -
CDR3 length: 15
V gene: TRBV6-5

CDR3 DNA: TGTGCCAGCAGGCAGAGATTAAGCGGGACCAACAATCAGCCCCAGCATTTT
CDR3 protein: CASRQRLSGTNNQPQHF
D gene: -
J gene: TRBJ1-5
clone size: -
CDR3 length: 17
V gene: TRBV28

CDR3 DNA: TGCGCCAGCAGCCAAAGGGCTTACAATGAGCAGTTCTTC
CDR3 protein: CASSQRAYNEQFF
D gene: -
J gene: TRBJ2-1
clone size: -
CDR3 length: 13
V gene: TRBV4-3

CDR3 DNA: TGTGCCAGCAGCTCGGGGACTAGCGGGTACACCTACGAGCAGTACTTC
CDR3 protein: CASSSGTSGYTYEQYF
D gene: TRBD2
J gene: TRBJ2-7
clone size: -
CDR3 length: 16
V gene: TRBV7-2

CDR3 DNA: TGTGCCAGCAGCTTAGTTGGCGGGGAAGAGACCCAGTACTTC
CDR3 protein: CASSLVGGEETQYF
D gene: -
J gene: TRBJ2-5
clone size: -
CDR3 length: 14
V gene: TRBV7-2

CDR3 DNA: TGTGCCACGGGCCAGGGGCGGTTCACAGATACGCAGTATTTT
CDR3 protein: CATGQGRFTDTQYF
D gene: -
J gene: TRBJ2-3
clone size: -
CDR3 length: 14
V gene: TRBV15

CDR3 DNA: TGTGCCAGCAGCTCCTTCGGGGGGGAGACCCAGTACTTC
CDR3 protein: CASSSFGGETQYF
D gene: -
J gene: TRBJ2-5
clone size: -
CDR3 length: 13
V gene: TRBV21-1

CDR3 DNA: TGTGCCAGCAGCTTGGTACAGGGGGCTACGAACACCGGGGAGCTGTTTTTT
CDR3 protein: CASSLVQGATNTGELFF
D gene: TRBD1
J gene: TRBJ2-2
clone size: -
CDR3 length: 17
V gene: TRBV5-4

CDR3 DNA: TGTGCCAGCAGACTCGCAACACAGCCCTCCTACGAGCAGTACTTC
CDR3 protein: CASRLATQPSYEQYF
D gene: -
J gene: TRBJ2-7
clone size: -
CDR3 length: 15
V gene: TRBV27

CDR3 DNA: TGTGCCAGCAGTGACTCCACTGAAGCTTTCTTT
CDR3 protein: CASSDSTEAFF
D gene: -
J gene: TRBJ1-1
clone size: -
CDR3 length: 11
V gene: TRBV7-9

CDR3 DNA: TGTGCCAGCAGTTTAATCGGGGGGAACACTGAAGCTTTCTTT
CDR3 protein: CASSLIGGNTEAFF
D gene: -
J gene: TRBJ1-1
clone size: -
CDR3 length: 14
V gene: TRBV27

CDR3 DNA: TGTGCCATCTCGGGACTAGTGATCAATGAGCAGTTCTTC
CDR3 protein: CAISGLVINEQFF
D gene: TRBD2
J gene: TRBJ2-1
clone size: -
CDR3 length: 13
V gene: TRBV28

CDR3 DNA: TGTGCCTGGGAGCGAAACACTGAAGCTTTCTTT
CDR3 protein: CAWERNTEAFF
D gene: -
J gene: TRBJ1-1
clone size: -
CDR3 length: 11
V gene: TRBV30

CDR3 DNA: TGTGCCAGCAGTTTACGCCCCGTGCGGCCGGACGAGCAGTACTTC
CDR3 protein: CASSLRPVRPDEQYF
D gene: -
J gene: TRBJ2-7
clone size: -
CDR3 length: 15
V gene: TRBV27

CDR3 DNA: TGTGCCAGCAGGCATGGCGCGCTATCCTACGAGCAGTACTTC
CDR3 protein: CASRHGALSYEQYF
D gene: -
J gene: TRBJ2-7
clone size: -
CDR3 length: 14
V gene: TRBV5-6

CDR3 DNA: TGTGCCAGCACCAAAGTGGGGGACAGTGAAAAACTGTTTTTT
CDR3 protein: CASTKVGDSEKLFF
D gene: TRBD1
J gene: TRBJ1-4
clone size: -
CDR3 length: 14
V gene: TRBV6-5

CDR3 DNA: TGTGGCACTCCAGGTCTCCCAGGAAACACCATATATTTT
CDR3 protein: CGTPGLPGNTIYF
D gene: -
J gene: TRBJ1-3
clone size: -
CDR3 length: 13
V gene: TRBV30

CDR3 DNA: TGCAGTGTTGACACCCAAGAGACCCAGTACTTC
CDR3 protein: CSVDTQETQYF
D gene: -
J gene: TRBJ2-5
clone size: -
CDR3 length: 11
V gene: TRBV20-1

CDR3 DNA: TGTGCCGGGGCGCGGGAGTGGGCAGATACGCAGTATTTT
CDR3 protein: CAGAREWADTQYF
D gene: TRBD2
J gene: TRBJ2-3
clone size: -
CDR3 length: 13
V gene: TRBV6-1

CDR3 DNA: TGCGCCAGCAGCTTCGGCTCAAACACCGGGGAGCTGTTTTTT
CDR3 protein: CASSFGSNTGELFF
D gene: -
J gene: TRBJ2-2
clone size: -
CDR3 length: 14
V gene: TRBV5-1

CDR3 DNA: TGTGCCAGCAGCTTAGGGGGGTCCCCAGCGGATGGGGCCAACGTCCTGACTTTC
CDR3 protein: CASSLGGSPADGANVLTF
D gene: -
J gene: TRBJ2-6
clone size: -
CDR3 length: 18
V gene: TRBV13

CDR3 DNA: TGTGCCAGCAGCCAGACTAGTACGGTTGAGCAGTTCTTC
CDR3 protein: CASSQTSTVEQFF
D gene: -
J gene: TRBJ2-1
clone size: -
CDR3 length: 13
V gene: TRBV7-3

CDR3 DNA: TGTGCCGACCAGGATCAGCCCCAGCATTTT
CDR3 protein: CADQDQPQHF
D gene: -
J gene: TRBJ1-5
clone size: -
CDR3 length: 10
V gene: TRBV7-3

CDR3 DNA: TGCGCCAGCAGCGAACTTAATTCAGGGGAGACAGATACGCAGTATTTT
CDR3 protein: CASSELNSGETDTQYF
D gene: -
J gene: TRBJ2-3
clone size: -
CDR3 length: 16
V gene: TRBV5-1

CDR3 DNA: TGTGCCAGCAGTACCGGGGGGGAGCAGTACTTC
CDR3 protein: CASSTGGEQYF
D gene: TRBD2
J gene: TRBJ2-7
clone size: -
CDR3 length: 11
V gene: TRBV28

CDR3 DNA: TGCGCCAGCACCCCGGGACAGGGGCGGGATGGCTACACCTTC
CDR3 protein: CASTPGQGRDGYTF
D gene: TRBD1
J gene: TRBJ1-2
clone size: -
CDR3 length: 14
V gene: TRBV5-1

CDR3 DNA: TGTGCCAGCAGTTACTCGCTAGAGACCCAGTACTTC
CDR3 protein: CASSYSLETQYF
D gene: -
J gene: TRBJ2-5
clone size: -
CDR3 length: 12
V gene: TRBV6-6

CDR3 DNA: TGTGCCAGCAGCTTAGACAGGGTCCTAGTGGCCGGGGAGCTGTTTTTT
CDR3 protein: CASSLDRVLVAGELFF
D gene: -
J gene: TRBJ2-2
clone size: once
CDR3 length: 16
V gene: TRBV11-1

CDR3 DNA: TGTGCCAGCAGCGTGGGACCGTACCAAGAGACCCAGTACTTC
CDR3 protein: CASSVGPYQETQYF
D gene: -
J gene: TRBJ2-5
clone size: -
CDR3 length: 14
V gene: TRBV9

CDR3 DNA: TGTGCCTGGACCCCCTTCTCGGGTTTTGCAGATACGCAGTATTTT
CDR3 protein: CAWTPFSGFADTQYF
D gene: -
J gene: TRBJ2-3
clone size: -
CDR3 length: 15
V gene: TRBV30

CDR3 DNA: TGTGCCAGCAGCTTGCGGGGTCTTCCGATACCCCAGCATTTT
CDR3 protein: CASSLRGLPIPQHF
D gene: -
J gene: TRBJ1-5
clone size: few
CDR3 length: 14
V gene: TRBV5-6

CDR3 DNA: TGTGCCAGCAGCCGGACTAGCGGGAGTCACGGGGAGCTGTTTTTT
CDR3 protein: CASSRTSGSHGELFF
D gene: TRBD2
J gene: TRBJ2-2
clone size: few
CDR3 length: 15
V gene: TRBV7-2

CDR3 DNA: TGTGCCAGCAGCCTATCGGGACTAGCCTACAATGAGCAGTTCTTC
CDR3 protein: CASSLSGLAYNEQFF
D gene: TRBD2
J gene: TRBJ2-1
clone size: -
CDR3 length: 15
V gene: TRBV9

CDR3 DNA: TGTGCCAGCAGCCCACCTAAAAGGGGAGAGTTCTATGGCTACACCTTC
CDR3 protein: CASSPPKRGEFYGYTF
D gene: -
J gene: TRBJ1-2
clone size: -
CDR3 length: 16
V gene: TRBV9

CDR3 DNA: TGTGCCAGCAGCTTAGCGCGGGGAGCTAGGGACAGGGTCTACGAGCAGTACTTC
CDR3 protein: CASSLARGARDRVYEQYF
D gene: TRBD1
J gene: TRBJ2-7
clone size: -
CDR3 length: 18
V gene: TRBV7-8